The present TCR beta chain was sequenced within a study of blood T cell repertoires in COVID-19. The J segment lost 5 bases and the V segment lost 5 bases, leaving 4 bases of the junction unmatched. In germline, CDR1 is SGHTA, CDR2 FQGNSA. This CDR3 is 13 amino acids long. The repertoire was sequenced with immunoSEQ multiplex PCR; TCRdb's copy has only in-frame clones and lacks some. The sample has more than 65,000 clones, about four fifths seen once. This TCR derives from a woman aged 80 or over with acute or convalescent COVID-19. Specimen: peripheral blood. The genes are TRBV7-2 and TRBJ1-2; 8 bases fit TRBD1. For the CDR3, the DNA is TGTGCCAGCAGCCCCTGGACAGGGTATGGCTACACCTTC. Translated, it gives CASSPWTGYGYTF.